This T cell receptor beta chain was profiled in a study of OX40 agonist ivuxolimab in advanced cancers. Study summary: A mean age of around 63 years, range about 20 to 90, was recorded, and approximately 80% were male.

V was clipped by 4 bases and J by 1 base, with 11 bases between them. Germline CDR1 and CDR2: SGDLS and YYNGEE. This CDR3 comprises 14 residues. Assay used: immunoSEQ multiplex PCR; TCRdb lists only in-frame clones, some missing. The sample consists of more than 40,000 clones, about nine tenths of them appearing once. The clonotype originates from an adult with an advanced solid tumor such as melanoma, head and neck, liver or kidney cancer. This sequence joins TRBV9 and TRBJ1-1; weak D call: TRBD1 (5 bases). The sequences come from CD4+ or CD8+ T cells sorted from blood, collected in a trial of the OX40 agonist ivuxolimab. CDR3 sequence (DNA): TGTGCCAGCAGCTTCCTCACAGGGAACACTGAAGCTTTCTTT. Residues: CASSFLTGNTEAFF.